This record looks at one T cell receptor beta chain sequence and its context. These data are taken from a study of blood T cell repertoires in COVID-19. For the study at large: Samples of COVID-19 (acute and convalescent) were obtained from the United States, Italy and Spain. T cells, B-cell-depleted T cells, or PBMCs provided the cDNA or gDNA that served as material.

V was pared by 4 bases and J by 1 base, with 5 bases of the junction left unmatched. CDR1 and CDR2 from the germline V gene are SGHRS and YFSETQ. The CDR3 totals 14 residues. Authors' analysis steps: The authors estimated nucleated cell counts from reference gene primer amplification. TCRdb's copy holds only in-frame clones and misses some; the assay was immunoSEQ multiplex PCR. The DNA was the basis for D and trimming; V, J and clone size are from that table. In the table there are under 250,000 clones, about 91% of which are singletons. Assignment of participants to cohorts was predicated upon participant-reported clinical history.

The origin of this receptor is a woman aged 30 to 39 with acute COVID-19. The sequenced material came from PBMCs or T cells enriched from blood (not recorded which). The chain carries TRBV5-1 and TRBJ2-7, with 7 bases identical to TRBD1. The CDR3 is CASSPGTASYEQYF. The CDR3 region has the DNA TGCGCCAGCAGCCCCGGGACAGCTTCCTACGAGCAGTACTTC.